Sequencing of this T cell receptor (beta chain) was carried out in a study of OX40 agonist ivuxolimab in advanced cancers. Points on this clone: As yet, its antigen is unknown.

Germline CDR1 SGHAT, CDR2 FQNNGV. The CDR3 runs 14 residues. The ends were cut back, 5 bases at V and 1 base at J, with 11 bases in the middle. Study-level findings and limits: Clonal expansion was among the lowest in partial responders at 0.1-3.0 mg/kg, especially CD8+.

Only in-frame clones appear in the TCRdb table, and some are missing; sequencing was by immunoSEQ multiplex PCR. The sample yields 98,000 or so clones, around 94% seen once. No patient had autoimmune disease or received systemic immunosuppression. The gene calls are TRBV11-2 and TRBJ1-2, with a tentative D call TRBD1 (5 bases). The origin of this receptor is an adult with an advanced solid tumor such as melanoma, head and neck, liver or kidney cancer. Here the sequenced sample was CD4+ or CD8+ T cells sorted from blood, taken in a trial of the OX40 agonist ivuxolimab. This CDR3 reads CASSRGTDNYGYTF. As DNA, the CDR3 is TGTGCCAGCAGCCGGGGGACGGATAACTATGGCTACACCTTC. The variable domain in full, completed from reference TRBV11-2 and TRBJ1-2, reads EAGVAQSPRYKIIEKRQSVAFWCNPISGHATLYWYQQILGQGPKLLIQFQNNGVVDDSQLPKDRFSAERLKGVDSTLKIQPAKLEDSAVYLCASSRGTDNYGYTFGSGTRLTVV.